Listed here are 25 T cell receptor beta chains from one sample, sequenced in a study of post-analysis software for immune sequencing data. Broader study findings: Five TRBV segments, including TRBV5-6, TRBV5-1 and TRBV20-1, were more frequent in patients than controls.

Antigens of these TCRs are unknown. Unique molecular identifiers had been added to the TCR beta cDNA libraries. TCRdb recomputed calls from the PCR reads with MiXCR, one row per CDR3 protein. Altogether 650,000 to 850,000 distinct CDR3 sequences are present, roughly half being singletons, with the ten largest covering about 4.8%. Sample: blood. All receptors derive from a girl aged 10 to 17 with multiple sclerosis.

This chain uses TRBV12-3 or TRBV12-4 with TRBJ1-2; D is unclear. V lost 2 bases and J 0 bases, leaving 13 bases between the germline ends. The CDR3 is 16 residues long. For the CDR3, the DNA is TGTGCCAGCAGTTTATACTCGGGGAATACTAACTATGGCTACACCTTC. Amino acid sequence: CASSLYSGNTNYGYTF.

The rearrangement uses TRBV29-1 and TRBJ2-7; D remains ambiguous. There are 14 residues in the CDR3. V was pared by 3 bases and J by 4 bases, with 16 bases between. The germline V gene encodes CDR1 SQVTM and CDR2 ANQGSEA. CDR3 loop: CSVETSTGSYEQYF. The DNA for the CDR3 is TGCAGCGTTGAGACATCGACGGGTTCTTACGAGCAGTACTTC.

This chain joins TRBV7-6 and TRBJ2-3; 12 bases fit TRBD2. V shed 6 bases, J shed 2 bases, and the junction held 6 bases outside the gene matches. The CDR3 runs 16 residues. CDR1 and CDR2 (germline): SGHVS, FNYEAQ. The CDR3 protein is CASSYLAGGTTDTQYF. DNA for the CDR3: TGTGCCAGCAGTTATCTAGCGGGGGGGACCACAGATACGCAGTATTTT.

J is TRBJ2-3 and V is TRBV7-9, with a possible D match to TRBD2 (6 bases). Looked up from germline, CDR1 is SEHNR and CDR2 is FQNEAQ (reference sequence). There are 20 residues in the CDR3. The germline V and J ends were trimmed by 3 bases and 0 bases, with 25 bases remaining between them. The CDR3 here is CASSLGRGKSTSTSTDTQYF. Written as DNA, the CDR3 is TGTGCCAGCAGCTTGGGTCGGGGGAAGTCTACCTCAACTAGCACAGATACGCAGTATTTT.

The chain uses TRBV6-4 and TRBJ1-2; 7 nucleotides align to TRBD1. Germline V gene lookup returns CDR1 MRHNA and CDR2 SNTAGT. The CDR3 totals 15 residues. J was trimmed by 4 bases and V by 5 bases; bases with no gene match: 10. The CDR3 DNA is TGTGCCAGCAGTCCATCCGGGACAGTGCTCTATGGCTACACCTTC. The encoded protein is CASSPSGTVLYGYTF.

The genes are TRBV18 and TRBJ2-7; TRBD1 matches 7 bases. Per germline, CDR1 KGHSH and CDR2 LQKENI. The CDR3 has 15 amino acids. The ends lost 4 bases at V and 3 bases at J; junction bases unmatched: 9. CDR3 loop: CASSRRTGDFYEQYF. For the CDR3, the DNA is TGTGCCAGCTCACGTCGGACAGGCGACTTCTACGAGCAGTACTTC.

This clonotype appeared once. The chain employs TRBV10-3 and TRBJ2-1; D remains ambiguous. V was clipped by 4 bases and J by 10 bases, with 11 bases between them. Germline V gene lookup returns CDR1 ENHRY and CDR2 SYGVKD. This CDR3 comprises 12 residues. The CDR3 here is CAISGNRWEQFF. CDR3 coding DNA: TGTGCCATCAGTGGTAACCGTTGGGAGCAGTTCTTC.

V and J are TRBV4-2 and TRBJ2-3; 7 bases map to TRBD2. The trim removed 5 bases at V and 0 bases at J, leaving 11 bases unmatched. This CDR3 region has 17 residues. CDR1 and CDR2 from the germline V gene are LGHNA and YNFKEQ. CDR3 in amino acids: CASSGTLAGSSTDTQYF. The CDR3 bases are TGTGCCAGCAGCGGAACTTTAGCGGGTTCTAGCACAGATACGCAGTATTTT.

This chain links TRBV20-1 with TRBJ2-3; D may be TRBD1 or TRBD2 (5 bases each). CDR1 DFQATT and CDR2 SNEGSKA come from the germline V gene (reference sequence). CDR3 length equals 10 residues. The V gene lost 3 bases and the J gene lost 10 bases, with 8 bases spanning the gap. The CDR3 region is CSASRDAQYF. The DNA for the CDR3 is TGCAGTGCTAGCCGGGACGCGCAGTATTTT.

Only a few counts were recorded for this clonotype. The chain combines TRBV20-1 with TRBJ1-2, with TRBD1 matching over 9 bases. Per the germline V gene, CDR1 is DFQATT and CDR2 is SNEGSKA (reference sequence). J was trimmed by 10 bases and V by 1 base; bases with no gene match: 13. The CDR3 has 15 amino acids. The CDR3, as DNA: TGCAGTGCTAGAGTCTGGACAGGGGTATCCTCTGTCTACACCTTC. Amino acids: CSARVWTGVSSVYTF.

The chain has TRBV10-3 and TRBJ2-3; 10 positions match TRBD2. Germline CDR1 and CDR2: ENHRY and SYGVKD. The CDR3 contains 19 residues. After removal of 4 bases from V and 2 bases from J, the junction contained 15 bases not matched to a gene. The CDR3, as DNA: TGTGCCATCAGTGCCCTTATGCCTAGCGGGAGACGGGTCACAGATACGCAGTATTTT. It yields the protein CAISALMPSGRRVTDTQYF.

CDR3 protein: CASSTGQGRPPRAYEQYF. CDR3 DNA sequence: TGTGCCAGCAGCACGGGACAGGGACGGCCTCCAAGAGCCTACGAGCAGTACTTC. This chain connects TRBV2 to TRBJ2-7, with 9 nucleotides matching TRBD1. The CDR3 totals 18 residues. Germline V gene lookup returns CDR1 SNHLY and CDR2 FYNNEI. J was trimmed by 2 bases and V by 6 bases; bases with no gene match: 17.

The chain recombines TRBV29-1 with TRBJ2-3, with D perhaps matching TRBD1 (5 bases). The CDR3 has 13 amino acids. The germline V gene has CDR1 SQVTM and CDR2 ANQGSEA. The CDR3: CAASPGITDTQYF. CDR3 sequence (DNA): TGCGCCGCAAGTCCAGGGATCACAGATACGCAGTATTTT.

V and J are TRBV7-9 and TRBJ2-7; D gene uncertain. The DNA matches TRBJ2-5 better at its end, which makes the J call doubtful. The CDR3 loop spans 13 amino acids. CDR1 is SEHNR and CDR2 is FQNEAQ in the germline V gene (reference sequence). The CDR3: CASSLFGSETQYF. The CDR3, as DNA: TGTGCCAGCAGCTTATTTGGTTCAGAGACCCAGTACTTC.

This rearrangement joins TRBV20-1 to TRBJ1-6; possibly TRBD1 for D (5 bases). Between the trimmed V and J ends, which lost 5 bases and 6 bases, there was a span of 14 bases. The CDR3 runs 14 residues. Germline V gene sequence: CDR1 DFQATT, CDR2 SNEGSKA (reference sequence). In DNA, the CDR3 is TGCAGTGCTGACGGGGCTCCGGGTAATTCACCCCTCCACTTT. Translating it yields CSADGAPGNSPLHF.

The chain uses TRBV29-1 and TRBJ2-1, with 11 bases lining up with TRBD2. The germline V gene encodes CDR1 SQVTM and CDR2 ANQGSEA. CDR3 length: 14 residues. Trimming cost V 8 bases and J 9 bases; bases outside gene matches: 12. CDR3 nucleotides: TGCAGCTTCCATACTAGCGGGAGAATGGGTGAGCAGTTCTTC. Its translation is CSFHTSGRMGEQFF.

This clonotype was seen only once. This rearrangement joins TRBV20-1 to TRBJ2-1; D gene unclear. Trimming removed 6 bases at V and 0 bases at J, with 12 bases between. Germline lookup yields CDR1 DFQATT and CDR2 SNEGSKA (reference sequence). This CDR3 is built from 14 residues. The DNA of the CDR3 is TGCAGTGCGACGATCCGCGCCTCCTACAATGAGCAGTTCTTC. It yields the protein CSATIRASYNEQFF.

As concerns this clonotype: At one of its ends the junction is not consistent with the germline gene, which may arise from a read error. This sequence joins TRBV5-1 and TRBJ1-1, with 7 nucleotides matching TRBD1. The CDR3 has 15 amino acids. Germline V CDR1 and CDR2: SGHRS, YFSETQ. The CDR3 is CASNSTGAANTKAFF. The CDR3 DNA reads as TGCGCCAGCAACTCTACAGGGGCCGCGAACACTAAAGCTTTCTTT.

The chain recombines TRBV4-2 with TRBJ2-5, with D tentatively TRBD2 (6 bases). Germline values: CDR1 LGHNA, CDR2 YNFKEQ. Trimming cost V 1 base and J 4 bases, with 16 bases left between them. This CDR3 spans 16 amino acids. CDR3 coding DNA: TGTGCCAGCAGCCAAGCCCCCGAGGGAGGAGGAGAGACCCAGTACTTC. Its translation: CASSQAPEGGGETQYF.

The J gene is TRBJ2-3, the V gene TRBV7-8; D unclear. Germline CDR1 is SGHVS and CDR2 is FQNEAQ. V was trimmed by 3 bases and J by 5 bases, leaving 6 bases between them. The CDR3 totals 12 residues. CDR3 region: CASSFFGDTQYF. The CDR3 DNA sequence: TGTGCCAGCAGCTTCTTTGGAGATACGCAGTATTTT.

This clonotype was counted between two and nine times. This chain joins TRBV10-3 and TRBJ2-7, with 8 bases fitting TRBD1. V was clipped by 5 bases and J by 4 bases; unmatched bases: 7. Germline V CDR1 and CDR2: ENHRY, SYGVKD. This CDR3 is built from 14 residues. Here the CDR3 reads CAISFTGGSYEQYF. The CDR3 DNA reads as TGTGCCATCAGTTTCACAGGGGGAAGTTACGAGCAGTACTTC.

The rearrangement uses TRBV12-3 or TRBV12-4 and TRBJ2-7, with a weak D call TRBD2 (6 bases). Trimming took 5 bases from V and 0 from J, leaving 20 bases between them. This CDR3 spans 17 amino acids. CDR3: CASSPGTPVLLSYEQYF. The CDR3 nucleotides read TGTGCCAGCAGTCCCGGGACTCCGGTACTGCTCTCCTACGAGCAGTACTTC.

The V and J genes are TRBV7-6 and TRBJ2-3, with 7 bases identical to TRBD2. Per germline, CDR1 SGHVS and CDR2 FNYEAQ. The CDR3 runs to 15 residues. Losses at the gene ends were 5 bases for V and 5 bases for J; bases not matched to a gene: 10. This CDR3 is CASSRLAEGLDTQYF. The CDR3 bases are TGTGCCAGCAGCCGGCTAGCGGAGGGGTTAGATACGCAGTATTTT.

This clonotype has a handful of counts. The V call is TRBV5-5, the J call TRBJ2-5, with 7 bases matching TRBD1. TRBJ2-7 explains the end of the DNA better; the J call may be wrong. Germline V lookup: CDR1 SGHKS, CDR2 YYEKEE (reference sequence). The CDR3 has 13 amino acids. CDR3 in DNA: TGTGCCAGCAGTCGGGACAGTGCCTACGAGCAGTACTTC. It translates to CASSRDSAYEQYF.

CDR3 region: CASSDTGQTSSGANVLTF. CDR3 bases: TGTGCCAGCAGTGATACTGGCCAGACAAGCTCTGGGGCCAACGTCCTGACTTTC. This sequence joins TRBV2 and TRBJ2-6; D not certain. CDR1 is SNHLY, CDR2 FYNNEI, per germline. This CDR3 region has 18 residues. V shed 3 bases and J shed 0 bases, with 15 bases lying between them.